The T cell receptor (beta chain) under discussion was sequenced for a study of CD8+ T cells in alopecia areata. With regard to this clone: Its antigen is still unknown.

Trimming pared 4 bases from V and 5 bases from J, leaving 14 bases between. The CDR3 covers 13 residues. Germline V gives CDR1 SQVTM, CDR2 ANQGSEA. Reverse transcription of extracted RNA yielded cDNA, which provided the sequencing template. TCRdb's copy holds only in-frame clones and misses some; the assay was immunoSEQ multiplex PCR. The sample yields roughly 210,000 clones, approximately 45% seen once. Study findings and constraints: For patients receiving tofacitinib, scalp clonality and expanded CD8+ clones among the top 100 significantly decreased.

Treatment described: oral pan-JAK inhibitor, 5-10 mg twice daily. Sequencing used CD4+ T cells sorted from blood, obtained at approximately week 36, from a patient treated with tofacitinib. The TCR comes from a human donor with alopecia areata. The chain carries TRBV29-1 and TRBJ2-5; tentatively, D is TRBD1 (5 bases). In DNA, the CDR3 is TGCAGCGTTGGGTCCCAGGGTGGGGAGACCCAGTACTTC. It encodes CSVGSQGGETQYF.